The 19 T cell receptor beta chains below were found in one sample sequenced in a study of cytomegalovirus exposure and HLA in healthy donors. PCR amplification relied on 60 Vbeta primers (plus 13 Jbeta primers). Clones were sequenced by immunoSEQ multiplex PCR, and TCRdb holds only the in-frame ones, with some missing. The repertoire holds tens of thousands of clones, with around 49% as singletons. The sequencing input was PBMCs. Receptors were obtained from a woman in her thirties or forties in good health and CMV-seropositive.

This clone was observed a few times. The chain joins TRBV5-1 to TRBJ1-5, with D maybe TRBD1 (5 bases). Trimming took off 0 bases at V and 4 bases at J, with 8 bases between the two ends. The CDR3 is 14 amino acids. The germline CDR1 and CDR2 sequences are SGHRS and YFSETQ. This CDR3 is CASSLDGGNQPQHF. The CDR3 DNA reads TGCGCCAGCAGCTTGGACGGGGGGAATCAGCCCCAGCATTTT.

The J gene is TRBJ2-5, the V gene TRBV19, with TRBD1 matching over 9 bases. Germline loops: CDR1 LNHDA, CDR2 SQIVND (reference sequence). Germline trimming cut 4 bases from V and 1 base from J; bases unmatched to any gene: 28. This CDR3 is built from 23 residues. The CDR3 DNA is TGTGCCAGTAGTAGTGGGACAGGGTTTAAGGCCATATCAGGACCAGCAAGCCAAGAGACCCAGTACTTC. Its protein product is CASSSGTGFKAISGPASQETQYF.

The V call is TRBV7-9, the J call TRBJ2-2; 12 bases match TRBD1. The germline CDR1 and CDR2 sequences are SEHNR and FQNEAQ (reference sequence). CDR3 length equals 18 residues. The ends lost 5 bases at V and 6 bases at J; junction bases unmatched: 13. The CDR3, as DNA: TGTGCCAGCAGCCTTCCTAGGTCGGGACAGGGGGCCCCCGGGGAGCTGTTTTTT. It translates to CASSLPRSGQGAPGELFF.

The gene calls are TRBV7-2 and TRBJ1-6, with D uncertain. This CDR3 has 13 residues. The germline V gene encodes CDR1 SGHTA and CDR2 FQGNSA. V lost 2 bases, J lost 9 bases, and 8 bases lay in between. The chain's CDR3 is CASSLSGSSPLHF. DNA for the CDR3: TGTGCCAGCAGCTTAAGCGGTTCTTCACCCCTCCACTTT. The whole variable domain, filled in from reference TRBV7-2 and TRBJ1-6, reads GAGVSQSPSNKVTEKGKDVELRCDPISGHTALYWYRQSLGQGLEFLIYFQGNSAPDKSGLPSDRFSAERTGGSVSTLTIQRTQQEDSAVYLCASSLSGSSPLHFGNGTRLTVT.

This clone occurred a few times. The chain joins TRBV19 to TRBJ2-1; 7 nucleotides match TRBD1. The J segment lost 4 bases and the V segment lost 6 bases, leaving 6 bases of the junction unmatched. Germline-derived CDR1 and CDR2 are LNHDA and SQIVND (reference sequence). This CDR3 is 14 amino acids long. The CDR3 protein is CASRTGALYNEQFF. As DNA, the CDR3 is TGTGCCAGTAGAACAGGGGCTCTTTACAATGAGCAGTTCTTC.

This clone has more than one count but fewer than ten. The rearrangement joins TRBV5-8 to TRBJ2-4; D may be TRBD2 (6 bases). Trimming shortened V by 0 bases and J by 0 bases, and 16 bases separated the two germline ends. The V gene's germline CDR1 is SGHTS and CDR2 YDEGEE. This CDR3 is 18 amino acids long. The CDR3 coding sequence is TGTGCCAGCAGCTTGGGCATAGGGAGGCCCCTAGCCAAAAACATTCAGTACTTC. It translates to CASSLGIGRPLAKNIQYF. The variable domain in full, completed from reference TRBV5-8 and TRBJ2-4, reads EAGVTQSPTHLIKTRGQQATLRCSPISGHTSVYWYQQALGLGLQFLLWYDEGEERNRGNFPPRFSGRQFPNYSSELNVNALELEDSALYLCASSLGIGRPLAKNIQYFGAGTRLSVL.

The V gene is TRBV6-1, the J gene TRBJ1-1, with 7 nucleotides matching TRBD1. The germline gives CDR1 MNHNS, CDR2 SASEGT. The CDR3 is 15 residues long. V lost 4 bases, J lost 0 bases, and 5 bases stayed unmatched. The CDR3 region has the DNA TGTGCCAGCAGTGCACAACAGGGGCTGAACACTGAAGCTTTCTTT. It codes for CASSAQQGLNTEAFF.

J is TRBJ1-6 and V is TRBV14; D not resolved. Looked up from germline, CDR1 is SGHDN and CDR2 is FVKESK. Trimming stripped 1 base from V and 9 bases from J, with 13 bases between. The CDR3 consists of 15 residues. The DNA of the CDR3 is TGTGCCAGCAGCCAAGGACACAGTCTTAGTTCACCCCTCCACTTT. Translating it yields CASSQGHSLSSPLHF.

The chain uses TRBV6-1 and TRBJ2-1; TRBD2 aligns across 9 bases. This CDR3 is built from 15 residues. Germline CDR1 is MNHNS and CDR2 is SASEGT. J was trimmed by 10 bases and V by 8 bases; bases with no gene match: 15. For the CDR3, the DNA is TGTGCCAGCGGGGATAGCGGGAGACGAATGGGGGAGCAGTTCTTC. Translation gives CASGDSGRRMGEQFF.

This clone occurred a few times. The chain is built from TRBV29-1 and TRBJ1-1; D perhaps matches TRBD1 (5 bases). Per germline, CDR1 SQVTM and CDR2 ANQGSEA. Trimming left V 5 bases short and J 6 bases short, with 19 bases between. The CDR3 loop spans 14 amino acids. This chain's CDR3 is CSVWLLGQGAEAFF. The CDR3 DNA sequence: TGCAGCGTTTGGCTCTTGGGGCAGGGTGCTGAAGCTTTCTTT. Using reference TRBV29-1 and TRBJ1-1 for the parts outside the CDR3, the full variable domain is SAVISQKPSRDICQRGTSLTIQCQVDSQVTMMFWYRQQPGQSLTLIATANQGSEATYESGFVIDKFPISRPNLTFSTLTVSNMSPEDSSIYLCSVWLLGQGAEAFFGQGTRLTVV.

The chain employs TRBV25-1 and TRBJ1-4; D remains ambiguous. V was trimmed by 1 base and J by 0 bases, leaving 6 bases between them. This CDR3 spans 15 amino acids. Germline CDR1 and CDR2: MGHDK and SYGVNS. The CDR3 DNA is TGTGCCAGCAGTGAATGGTACACAACTAATGAAAAACTGTTTTTT. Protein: CASSEWYTTNEKLFF.

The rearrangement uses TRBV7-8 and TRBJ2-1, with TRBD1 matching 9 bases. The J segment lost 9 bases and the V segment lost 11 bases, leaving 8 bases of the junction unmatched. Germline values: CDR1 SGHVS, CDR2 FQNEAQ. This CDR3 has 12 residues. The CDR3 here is CARTGEIGEQFF. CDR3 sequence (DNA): TGTGCCCGGACAGGGGAGATTGGTGAGCAGTTCTTC. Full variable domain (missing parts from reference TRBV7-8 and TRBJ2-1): GAGVSQSPRYKVAKRGQDVALRCDPISGHVSLFWYQQALGQGPEFLTYFQNEAQLDKSGLPSDRFFAERPEGSVSTLKIQRTQQEDSAVYLCARTGEIGEQFFGPGTRLTVL.

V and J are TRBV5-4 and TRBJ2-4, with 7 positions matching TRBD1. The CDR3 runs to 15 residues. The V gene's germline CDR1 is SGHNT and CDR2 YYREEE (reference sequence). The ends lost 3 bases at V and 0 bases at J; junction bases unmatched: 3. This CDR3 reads CASSSYRGAKNIQYF. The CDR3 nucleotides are TGTGCCAGCAGCTCCTACAGGGGAGCCAAAAACATTCAGTACTTC. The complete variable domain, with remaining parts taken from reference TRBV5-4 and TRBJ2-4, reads ETGVTQSPTHLIKTRGQQVTLRCSSQSGHNTVSWYQQALGQGPQFIFQYYREEENGRGNFPPRFSGLQFPNYSSELNVNALELDDSALYLCASSSYRGAKNIQYFGAGTRLSVL.

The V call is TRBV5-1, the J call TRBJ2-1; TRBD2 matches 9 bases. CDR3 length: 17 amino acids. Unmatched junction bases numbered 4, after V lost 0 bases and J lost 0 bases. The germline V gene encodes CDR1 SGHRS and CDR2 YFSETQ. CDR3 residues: CASSLGLADDSYNEQFF. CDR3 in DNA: TGCGCCAGCAGCTTGGGACTAGCGGATGACTCCTACAATGAGCAGTTCTTC.

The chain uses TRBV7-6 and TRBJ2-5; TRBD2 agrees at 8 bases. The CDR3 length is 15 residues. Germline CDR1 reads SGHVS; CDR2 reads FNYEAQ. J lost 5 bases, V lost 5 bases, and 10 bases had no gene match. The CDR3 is CASSLERTSSETQYF. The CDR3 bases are TGTGCCAGCAGCCTGGAGAGGACTAGCAGCGAGACCCAGTACTTC. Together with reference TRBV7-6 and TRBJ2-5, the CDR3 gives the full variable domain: GAGVSQSPRYKVTKRGQDVALRCDPISGHVSLYWYRQALGQGPEFLTYFNYEAQQDKSGLPNDRFSAERPEGSISTLTIQRTEQRDSAMYRCASSLERTSSETQYFGPGTRLLVL.

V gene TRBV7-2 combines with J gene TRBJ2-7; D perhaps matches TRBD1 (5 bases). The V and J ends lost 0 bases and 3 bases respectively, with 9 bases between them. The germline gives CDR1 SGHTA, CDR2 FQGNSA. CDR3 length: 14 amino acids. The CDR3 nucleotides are TGTGCCAGCAGCTTAGCGGGGCAGAACTACGAGCAGTACTTC. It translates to CASSLAGQNYEQYF.

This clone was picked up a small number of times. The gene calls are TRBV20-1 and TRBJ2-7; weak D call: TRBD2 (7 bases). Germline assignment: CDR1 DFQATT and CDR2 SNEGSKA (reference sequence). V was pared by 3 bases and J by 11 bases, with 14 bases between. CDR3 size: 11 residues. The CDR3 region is CSASLRGAEYF. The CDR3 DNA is TGCAGTGCTAGTCTTCGGGGGGCGGAGTACTTC.

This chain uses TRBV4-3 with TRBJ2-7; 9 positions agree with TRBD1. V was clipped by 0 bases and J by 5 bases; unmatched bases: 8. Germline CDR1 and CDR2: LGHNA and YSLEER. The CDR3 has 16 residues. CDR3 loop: CASSQDTGTGFDEQYF. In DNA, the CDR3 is TGCGCCAGCAGCCAAGACACCGGGACAGGGTTCGACGAGCAGTACTTC.

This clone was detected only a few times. DNA of the CDR3: TGCGCCAGCAGCTTCGGGGGTCGAACTGGAAACACCATATATTTT. Amino acids: CASSFGGRTGNTIYF. The chain couples TRBV5-1 to TRBJ1-3; TRBD1 is a possible D gene (5 bases). From germline, CDR1 is SGHRS and CDR2 YFSETQ. With 2 bases removed from V and 2 bases from J, the gap between germline ends came to 11 bases. The CDR3 contains 15 residues.